These T cell receptor beta chains were read from a single sample in a study of T-cell reconstitution after alpha-beta-depleted transplantation in children. TCRdb reprocessed the PCR reads with MiXCR, giving one entry per CDR3 protein. The table shows 640,000 or so distinct CDR3 sequences, with 15% to 20% occurring only once. The sample was PBMCs from the stem cell graft donor, taken from the stem cell graft. The receptors were gathered from a human donor who donated a stem cell graft to a child with acute myeloid leukemia. Each CDR3 is given with its conserved first and last residue. D genes are given only for firm matches. Some rows have no size entry. The others give once, few or many, or a class for an expanded clone.

CDR3aa: CASSLERGVEQYF
CDR3nt: TGTGCCAGCAGCTTGGAGCGGGGGGTCGAGCAGTACTTC
v_gene: TRBV7-2
d_gene: TRBD2
abundance: NA
j_gene: TRBJ2-7

CDR3aa: CATSERENRFTEAFF
CDR3nt: TGTGCCACCAGCGAACGGGAAAACAGGTTCACTGAAGCTTTCTTT
v_gene: TRBV15
d_gene: NA
abundance: NA
j_gene: TRBJ1-1

CDR3aa: CASSLGALDTQYF
CDR3nt: TGCGCCAGCAGCTTGGGCGCTTTGGATACGCAGTATTTT
v_gene: TRBV5-1
d_gene: NA
abundance: few
j_gene: TRBJ2-3

CDR3aa: CASSIQGAENSPLHF
CDR3nt: TGTGCCAGCAGCATTCAGGGGGCTGAAAATTCACCCCTCCACTTT
v_gene: TRBV5-5
d_gene: TRBD1
abundance: many
j_gene: TRBJ1-6

CDR3aa: CASSFQHNGNTIYF
CDR3nt: TGTGCCAGCAGCTTCCAGCACAATGGAAACACCATATATTTT
v_gene: TRBV11-2
d_gene: NA
abundance: few
j_gene: TRBJ1-3

CDR3aa: CSAIQYRGSAYGYTF
CDR3nt: TGCAGTGCTATCCAATACAGGGGAAGTGCCTATGGCTACACCTTC
v_gene: TRBV20-1
d_gene: TRBD1
abundance: many
j_gene: TRBJ1-2

CDR3aa: CASTSGGVSPGRTEAFF
CDR3nt: TGCGCCAGTACCTCAGGGGGCGTCTCGCCAGGGCGTACTGAAGCTTTCTTT
v_gene: TRBV5-1
d_gene: TRBD1
abundance: few
j_gene: TRBJ1-1

CDR3aa: CASSSRVGTSTDTQYF
CDR3nt: TGTGCCAGCAGCTCCAGGGTCGGGACGAGCACAGATACGCAGTATTTT
v_gene: TRBV7-8
d_gene: NA
abundance: NA
j_gene: TRBJ2-3

CDR3aa: CASSSPAGITNQPQHF
CDR3nt: TGTGCCAGTAGTAGCCCGGCGGGGATTACGAATCAGCCCCAGCATTTT
v_gene: TRBV19
d_gene: NA
abundance: few
j_gene: TRBJ1-5

CDR3aa: CSASSGSFF
CDR3nt: TGCAGTGCTAGCTCGGGGTCTTTCTTT
v_gene: TRBV20-1
d_gene: NA
abundance: many
j_gene: TRBJ1-1

CDR3aa: CASSTSGGEDTQYF
CDR3nt: TGCGCCAGCAGCACTAGCGGGGGTGAAGATACGCAGTATTTT
v_gene: TRBV4-3
d_gene: TRBD2
abundance: few
j_gene: TRBJ2-3